This T cell receptor beta chain was observed in a study of Ad26.COV2.S vaccination and SARS-CoV-2 variants. For the study at large: The Ad26.COV2.S arm of the COV1001 trial was where the donor was placed.

The study's findings and limits: Placebo recipients and vaccine recipients were similar in non-spike TCR breadth. Analyses that measured TCR breadth and depth may have underestimated total T cell responses.

For this clone: What it recognizes is unknown.

The repertoire was sequenced with immunoSEQ multiplex PCR; TCRdb's copy has only in-frame clones and lacks some. The data show around 380,000 clones, with approximately 86% seen just once and 3% to 4.5% held by the top ten. Germline assignment: CDR1 MNHNY and CDR2 SVGAGI (reference sequence). V gave up 6 bases and J gave up 6 bases; unmatched junction bases: 4. The CDR3 is 12 amino acids. Stated treatment: some 20 received Ad26.COV2.S at low or high dose, single or two shots; about 5 received placebo; per-sample allocation not given. Sampling happened 63 days after the first vaccine or placebo injection. At a Boston site, the person donating was an adult of 18-55 years.

This sequence originates from a person aged 18-65 years who received the Ad26.COV2.S COVID-19 vaccine or a placebo. The chain joins TRBV6-6 to TRBJ1-1; TRBD1 matches at 7 bases. Material: peripheral blood, obtained in a trial of Ad26.COV2.S vaccine versus placebo. The CDR3 sequence: CASSPGQAEAFF. The CDR3 DNA reads as TGTGCCAGCAGCCCTGGACAGGCTGAAGCTTTCTTT.